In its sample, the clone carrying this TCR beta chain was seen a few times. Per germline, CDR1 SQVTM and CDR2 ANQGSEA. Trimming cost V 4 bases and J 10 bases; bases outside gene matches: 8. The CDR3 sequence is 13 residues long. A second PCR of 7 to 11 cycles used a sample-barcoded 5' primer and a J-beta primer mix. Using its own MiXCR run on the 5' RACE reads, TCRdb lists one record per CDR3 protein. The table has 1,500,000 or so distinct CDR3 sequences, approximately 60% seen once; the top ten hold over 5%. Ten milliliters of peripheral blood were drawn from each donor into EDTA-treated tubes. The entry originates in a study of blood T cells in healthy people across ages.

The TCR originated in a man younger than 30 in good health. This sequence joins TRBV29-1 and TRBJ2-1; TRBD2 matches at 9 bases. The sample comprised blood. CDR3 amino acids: CSVVVAGVGEQFF. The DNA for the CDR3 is TGCAGCGTTGTAGTAGCGGGAGTTGGGGAGCAGTTCTTC.